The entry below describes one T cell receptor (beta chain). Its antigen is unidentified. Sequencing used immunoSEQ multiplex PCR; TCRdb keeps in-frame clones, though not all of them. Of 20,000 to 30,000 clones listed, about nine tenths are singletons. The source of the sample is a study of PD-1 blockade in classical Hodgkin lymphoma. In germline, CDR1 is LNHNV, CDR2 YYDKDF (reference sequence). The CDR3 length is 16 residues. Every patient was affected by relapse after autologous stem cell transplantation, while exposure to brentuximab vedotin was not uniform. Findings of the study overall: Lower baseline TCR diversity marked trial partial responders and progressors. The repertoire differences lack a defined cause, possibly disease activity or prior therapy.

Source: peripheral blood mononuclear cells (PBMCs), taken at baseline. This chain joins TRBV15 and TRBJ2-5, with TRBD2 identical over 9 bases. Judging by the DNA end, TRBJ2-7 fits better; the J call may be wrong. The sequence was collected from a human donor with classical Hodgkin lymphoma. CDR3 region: CATSSSGGPTPYEQYF. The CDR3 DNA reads TGTGCCACCAGCAGTAGCGGGGGACCCACCCCCTACGAGCAGTACTTC.